The 5 T cell receptor beta chains given below trace back to one sample, sequenced in a study of post-analysis software for immune sequencing data. Study observations and caveats: Patients had higher frequencies than controls of five TRBV segments, including TRBV5-6, TRBV5-1 and TRBV20-1.

The TCR beta cDNA libraries contained unique molecular identifiers. TCRdb used MiXCR to reprocess the PCR reads, holding one entry per CDR3 protein. This table has some 240,000 distinct CDR3 sequences, 35% to 45% appearing once. The antigens these receptors bind are not known. Sequenced: blood. These receptor sequences come from a girl under 18 with multiple sclerosis.

The rearrangement joins TRBV29-1 to TRBJ1-1, with TRBD1 as a possible D gene (5 bases). The length of the CDR3 is 13 residues. Trimming took 6 bases from V and 1 from J, leaving 12 bases between them. Germline loops: CDR1 SQVTM, CDR2 ANQGSEA. The CDR3 loop is CSVVGRANTEAFF. The CDR3 coding sequence is TGCAGCGTGGTCGGCAGGGCGAACACTGAAGCTTTCTTT.

Worth noting for this clonotype: A much larger clone differs by one base, so this may be a read error. This chain links TRBV12-3 or TRBV12-4 with TRBJ2-5, with D hard to call. The J call is uncertain, as TRBJ2-7 better fits the DNA end. CDR3 length: 12 amino acids. The CDR3 sequence is CASGNGLYEQYF. DNA for the CDR3: TGTGCCAGCGGTAACGGGCTATACGAGCAGTACTTC.

In regard to this clonotype: Since a much larger clone is just one base distant, this may be a read error. The rearrangement joins TRBV20-1 to TRBJ2-3; 10 bases align to TRBD2. The CDR3 consists of 14 residues. Germline trimming cut 5 bases from V and 4 bases from J; bases unmatched to any gene: 6. The germline gives CDR1 DFQATT, CDR2 SNEGSKA (reference sequence). DNA for the CDR3: TGCAGTGCTGGGGAGCGGGAGGGCGCAGATACGCAGTATTTT. This translates into CSAGEREGADTQYF.

The chain combines TRBV7-2 with TRBJ2-7; 10 positions agree with TRBD2. CDR1 and CDR2 from the germline V gene are SGHTA and FQGNSA. The junction had 17 bases not matched to a gene; V was cut back by 2 bases and J by 4 bases. CDR3 length: 19 residues. For the CDR3, the DNA is TGTGCCAGCAGCTTATTACCTAGCGGGAGCGCTGGATTGTTTTACGAGCAGTACTTC. It yields the protein CASSLLPSGSAGLFYEQYF.

V is TRBV7-9 and J is TRBJ2-5; D call uncertain. Germline V gives CDR1 SEHNR, CDR2 FQNEAQ (reference sequence). V lost 3 bases, J lost 11 bases, and 10 bases lay in between. The CDR3 consists of 11 residues. The CDR3 spells CASSFGVEQYF. The DNA for the CDR3 is TGTGCCAGCAGCTTTGGGGTGGAGCAGTACTTC. Filled out from reference TRBV7-9 and TRBJ2-5, the complete variable domain reads DTGVSQNPRHKITKRGQNVTFRCDPISEHNRLYWYRQTLGQGPEFLTYFQNEAQLEKSRLLSDRFSAERPKGSFSTLEIQRTEQGDSAMYLCASSFGVEQYFGPGTRLLVL.